The clone carrying this TCR beta chain was counted between two and nine times. Antigen: not known. This sample was taken from a study of blood T cells in healthy people across ages. Broader study findings: A roughly linear age-dependent decrease characterized TCR beta diversity per million T cells. Diversity was higher, and naive CD4+ cells more numerous, in long-lived donors than in aged donors.

Aged roughly 6 to 100, donors were systemically healthy Caucasians from Russia. Per sample, at least 6 micrograms of total RNA were extracted. Primers used in a second PCR of roughly 7 to 12 cycles were a sample-barcoded 5' primer and a J-beta primer mix. One entry per CDR3 protein results from TCRdb running MiXCR on the 5' RACE reads. The sample includes over a million distinct CDR3 sequences, roughly 40% of them seen just once. V was shortened by 0 bases and J by 5 bases, with 23 bases between the two germline ends. Germline CDR1 MGHRA, CDR2 YSYEKL. CDR3 length: 18 residues. The sample consisted of blood. This receptor was obtained from a woman between 18 and 30 years old in good health. The rearrangement joins TRBV4-1 to TRBJ2-7, with D perhaps matching TRBD1 (5 bases). CDR3 bases: TGCGCCAGCAGCCAAGAGGTATCTTTGGTGGGCAGGGTGAACGAGCAGTACTTC. Amino acids: CASSQEVSLVGRVNEQYF.